This TCR beta chain was captured by sequencing in a study of cytomegalovirus exposure and HLA in healthy donors. General study points: About 87% or about 30% of the time was how often most TCR beta V segments were productive, according to an earlier analysis. Later on, analysis showed that most CMV-associated TCR beta chains appeared to be HLA-restricted.

This clone was seen a handful of times. The antigen is not known. From germline, CDR1 is LNHDA and CDR2 SQIVND (reference sequence). The CDR3 consists of 15 residues. Trimming cost V 2 bases and J 4 bases; bases outside gene matches: 3. 13 Jbeta primers and 60 Vbeta primers were used for the PCR. Data came from immunoSEQ multiplex PCR; TCRdb stores just in-frame clones and leaves some out. The sample yields around 90,000 clones, less than 70% seen once. This chain links TRBV19 with TRBJ2-3; 10 bases fit TRBD2. The clonotype comes from a human donor in good health. The source material was PBMCs. CDR3 sequence: CASSIQRGGPDTQYF. The CDR3 DNA reads TGTGCCAGTAGTATACAGCGGGGGGGCCCAGATACGCAGTATTTT.